A single sample gave rise to the 21 T cell receptor beta chains below, sequenced in a study of blood T cell repertoires in COVID-19. Profiling relied on immunoSEQ multiplex PCR, and the TCRdb table lists in-frame clones only, not all of them. The profile shows some 180,000 clones, 80% to 90% of them singletons. Sequencing input: peripheral blood. These receptor sequences come from a woman between 35 and 50 years old with COVID-19, enrolled during active disease.

The chain employs TRBV29-1 and TRBJ2-1; a weak D match, TRBD1 (6 bases). The CDR3 runs 13 residues. V was cut by 7 bases and J by 6 bases, with 16 bases left in between. In germline, CDR1 is SQVTM, CDR2 ANQGSEA. CDR3 sequence: CSGQTGPLNEQFF. The CDR3, as DNA: TGCAGCGGCCAGACAGGTCCCCTCAATGAGCAGTTCTTC.

The rearrangement links TRBV7-9 to TRBJ1-3; 7 bases match TRBD1. Losses at the gene ends were 5 bases for V and 4 bases for J; bases not matched to a gene: 5. Germline V gives CDR1 SEHNR, CDR2 FQNEAQ (reference sequence). This CDR3 is built from 14 residues. The CDR3 protein is CASSPDRAGNTIYF. Written as DNA, the CDR3 is TGTGCCAGCAGCCCCGACAGGGCCGGAAACACCATATATTTT.

The rearrangement uses TRBV9 and TRBJ2-1; no firm D call. The CDR3 sequence is 15 residues long. V gave up 0 bases and J gave up 3 bases, with 10 bases separating them. The germline V gene has CDR1 SGDLS and CDR2 YYNGEE. Here the CDR3 reads CASSVDGRIYNEQFF. The CDR3 DNA reads as TGTGCCAGCAGCGTAGACGGCAGGATCTACAATGAGCAGTTCTTC.

The gene calls are TRBV6-5 and TRBJ1-1; D unresolved. This CDR3 has 15 amino acids. V gave up 2 bases and J gave up 5 bases, with 15 bases separating them. Germline CDR1 MNHEY, CDR2 SVGAGI. CDR3 coding DNA: TGTGCCAGCAGTTACACTGTACTCCGTCGGACTGAAGCTTTCTTT. This translates into CASSYTVLRRTEAFF.

This clone has a single count. CDR3 protein: CASSGGGRLGTEAFF. In DNA form, the CDR3 reads TGTGCCAGCAGCGGGGGCGGGCGGCTCGGCACTGAAGCTTTCTTT. The V call is TRBV7-9, the J call TRBJ1-1, with a possible D match to TRBD1 (6 bases). The CDR3 extends over 15 amino acids. The V end was cut by 5 bases, the J end by 4 bases, with 17 bases between. Germline assignment: CDR1 SEHNR and CDR2 FQNEAQ (reference sequence).

This clone was detected ten times or more. The chain carries TRBV6-5 and TRBJ1-5; D might be TRBD1 (5 bases). Germline values: CDR1 MNHEY, CDR2 SVGAGI. The CDR3 length is 14 residues. V was trimmed by 10 bases and J by 7 bases, leaving 20 bases between them. CDR3 coding DNA: TGTGCCATGCGGACTGGGGGGGTAGGGCAGCCCCAGCATTTT. Its protein is CAMRTGGVGQPQHF.

The chain has TRBV30 and TRBJ2-4, with TRBD2 matching over 7 bases. V lost 3 bases to trimming and J lost 6 bases; unmatched junction nucleotides: 2. The germline gives CDR1 GTSNPN, CDR2 SVGIG (reference sequence). The CDR3 contains 12 residues. CDR3 amino acids: CAWSGEGNIQYF. The CDR3 nucleotides are TGTGCCTGGAGCGGGGAGGGAAACATTCAGTACTTC.

The V and J genes are TRBV11-2 and TRBJ1-3, with 8 bases lining up with TRBD1. This CDR3 spans 15 amino acids. Germline CDR1 reads SGHAT; CDR2 reads FQNNGV. J lost 6 bases, V lost 2 bases, and 6 bases had no gene match. The CDR3 nucleotides read TGTGCCAGCAGCTTAACCCTGGACAGGGTAAACACCATATATTTT. The encoded protein is CASSLTLDRVNTIYF. Drawing the rest from reference TRBV11-2 and TRBJ1-3, the complete variable domain is EAGVAQSPRYKIIEKRQSVAFWCNPISGHATLYWYQQILGQGPKLLIQFQNNGVVDDSQLPKDRFSAERLKGVDSTLKIQPAKLEDSAVYLCASSLTLDRVNTIYFGEGSWLTVV.

The chain carries TRBV5-6 and TRBJ1-2, with 8 bases matching TRBD1. The CDR3 contains 14 residues. Germline V gene data show CDR1 as SGHDT and CDR2 as YYEEEE. The V and J ends lost 0 bases and 8 bases, in that order; junction bases with no gene match: 6. CDR3 nucleotides: TGTGCCAGCAGCTTGGCCGGACAGGGTGAGGGCTACACCTTC. This sequence encodes CASSLAGQGEGYTF.

The gene calls are TRBV5-1 and TRBJ2-3; 7 bases match TRBD2. The CDR3 runs 18 residues. CDR1 is SGHRS and CDR2 is YFSETQ in the germline V gene. The V gene end was trimmed by 0 bases and the J gene end by 0 bases; junction bases not matched to a gene: 10. CDR3 protein: CASSLEGTNRRSTDTQYF. CDR3 bases: TGCGCCAGCAGCTTGGAAGGGACTAACCGACGAAGCACAGATACGCAGTATTTT.

This clone was seen just once. The chain joins TRBV19 to TRBJ1-4; D is perhaps TRBD1 (6 bases). Germline V lookup: CDR1 LNHDA, CDR2 SQIVND (reference sequence). CDR3 length: 13 residues. Trimming took 8 bases from V and 6 from J, leaving 13 bases between them. CDR3 sequence reads: CASRIQGYEKLFF. As DNA, the CDR3 is TGTGCCAGTCGAATACAGGGATATGAAAAACTGTTTTTT.

V usage is TRBV7-8 and J usage is TRBJ2-7; 8 bases are shared with TRBD2. Germline V gene data show CDR1 as SGHVS and CDR2 as FQNEAQ. The length of the CDR3 is 14 residues. V gave up 3 bases and J gave up 0 bases; unmatched junction bases: 1. CDR3 residues: CASSLAGGSYEQYF. CDR3 nucleotides: TGTGCCAGCAGCTTGGCGGGGGGCTCCTACGAGCAGTACTTC.

J is TRBJ1-2 and V is TRBV6-5; TRBD1 agrees at 10 bases. The CDR3 runs 13 residues. The J segment lost 8 bases and the V segment lost 8 bases, leaving 8 bases of the junction unmatched. Germline V gene sequence: CDR1 MNHEY, CDR2 SVGAGI. The DNA for the CDR3 is TGTGCCAGCTCGTGGGACAGGGGTCGAGGCTACACCTTC. Translated, it gives CASSWDRGRGYTF.

The chain combines TRBV5-5 with TRBJ1-2; tentative D call: TRBD1 (5 bases). The CDR3 consists of 13 residues. Germline CDR1 is SGHKS and CDR2 is YYEKEE (reference sequence). Trimming left V 5 bases short and J 5 bases short, with 13 bases between. CDR3 sequence: CASSPTVEYGYTF. The CDR3 bases are TGTGCCAGCAGTCCGACAGTGGAGTATGGCTACACCTTC.

This rearrangement joins TRBV21-1 to TRBJ2-7; the D call TRBD2 from the table was never checked on the DNA. TRBV21-1 corresponds to a pseudogene. This CDR3 has 17 residues. The CDR3 is CASSKKRPADFTYEQYV. The CDR3, as DNA: TGTGCCAGCAGCAAAAAGAGGCCAGCCGACTTTACCTACGAGCAGTACGTC.

This clone showed up just a few times. The chain carries TRBV7-2 and TRBJ2-7; the D gene is possibly TRBD1 (6 bases). This CDR3 comprises 14 residues. CDR1 and CDR2 (germline): SGHTA, FQGNSA. V was cut by 1 base and J by 4 bases, with 11 bases left in between. CDR3 bases: TGTGCCAGCAGCTTAGGGGGGCCAGCATACGAGCAGTACGTC. Its translation: CASSLGGPAYEQYV.

The V call is TRBV7-8, the J call TRBJ1-6; no reliable D call. The germline V gene has CDR1 SGHVS and CDR2 FQNEAQ. The CDR3 loop spans 15 amino acids. Trimming removed 0 bases at V and 6 bases at J, with 9 bases between. CDR3 loop: CASSLAGSPNSPLHF. The DNA for the CDR3 is TGTGCCAGCAGCTTAGCGGGCTCCCCTAATTCACCCCTCCACTTT.

The chain carries TRBV7-9 and TRBJ2-6; tentative D call: TRBD1 (8 bases). Looked up from germline, CDR1 is SEHNR and CDR2 is FQNEAQ (reference sequence). Trimming removed 5 bases from V and 2 bases from J, with 16 bases in between. CDR3 length: 17 residues. The CDR3 coding sequence is TGTGCCAGCAGCCCCTTTACAGGGGGGGCTGGGGCCAACGTCCTGACTTTC. As protein: CASSPFTGGAGANVLTF.

Of note for this clone: Within the sample, other DNA sequences also encode this same CDR3. The chain has TRBV6-5 and TRBJ1-5; 7 nucleotides match TRBD1. This CDR3 comprises 14 residues. CDR1 MNHEY and CDR2 SVGAGI come from the germline V gene. V dropped 7 bases and J dropped 4; count of bases not matched to a gene: 7. CDR3 coding DNA: TGTGCCAGCAATCCGACAGGGTCAAATCAGCCCCAGCATTTT. Protein: CASNPTGSNQPQHF.

This chain connects TRBV27 to TRBJ2-7; 10 bases map to TRBD2. Germline assignment: CDR1 MNHEY and CDR2 SMNVEV (reference sequence). CDR3 size: 15 residues. V shed 5 bases, J shed 6 bases, and the junction held 10 bases outside the gene matches. The CDR3 nucleotides are TGTGCCAGCAGTCCTATCACTAGCGGGGTTCTCGAGCAGTACTTC. Protein: CASSPITSGVLEQYF.

V usage is TRBV6-5 and J usage is TRBJ1-1; tentative D call: TRBD1 (5 bases). Trimming shortened V by 7 bases and J by 0 bases, and 9 bases separated the two germline ends. Germline-derived CDR1 and CDR2 are MNHEY and SVGAGI. The CDR3 is made up of 13 amino acids. Written as DNA, the CDR3 is TGTGCCAGCAACTACAGGTTGAACACTGAAGCTTTCTTT. This codes for CASNYRLNTEAFF.